This is a list of T cell receptor beta chains from one sample in a study of blood T cell repertoires in COVID-19. TCRdb's copy holds only in-frame clones and misses some; the assay was immunoSEQ multiplex PCR. The table has 170,000 or so clones, less than 90% seen once. The specimen was peripheral blood. These receptors originate from a woman in her 70s with COVID-19, enrolled during active disease. Both conserved end residues are part of each CDR3. The D gene is left open where the match is weak. For some rows the clone size is stated as once, few or many, or as a class when expanded; others skip it.

clone size,CDR3 length,J gene,D gene,V gene,CDR3 protein,CDR3 DNA
NA,14,TRBJ2-2,TRBD1,TRBV18,CASAGQGAPGELFF,TGTGCCAGCGCGGGACAGGGGGCCCCCGGGGAGCTGTTTTTT
NA,11,TRBJ2-7,NA,TRBV5-8,CASSLHYEQYF,TGTGCCAGCAGCTTGCACTACGAGCAGTACTTC
NA,15,TRBJ2-7,TRBD2,TRBV11-2,CASSLEVAGPYEQYF,TGTGCCAGCAGCTTGGAAGTAGCGGGACCCTACGAGCAGTACTTC
NA,15,TRBJ2-3,TRBD1,TRBV6-2/TRBV6-3,CASSAQGASTDTQYF,TGTGCCAGCAGTGCTCAGGGGGCTAGCACAGATACGCAGTATTTT
NA,16,TRBJ1-5,NA,TRBV6-6,CASYIRGGGLDQPQHF,TGTGCCAGCTACATCCGGGGAGGGGGTCTCGATCAGCCCCAGCATTTT
NA,12,TRBJ2-1,NA,TRBV5-4,CASSPDSNEQFF,TGTGCCAGCAGCCCAGACAGCAATGAGCAGTTCTTC
NA,15,TRBJ1-4,TRBD1,TRBV18,CASSPILTGGEKLFF,TGTGCCAGCTCACCGATCTTAACAGGGGGCGAAAAACTGTTTTTT
NA,13,TRBJ2-3,TRBD1,TRBV2,CASGQGSTDTQYF,TGTGCCAGCGGACAGGGGAGCACAGATACGCAGTATTTT
once,15,TRBJ2-1,TRBD2,TRBV2,CASGRGLAGANEQFF,TGTGCCAGCGGGCGGGGACTAGCGGGAGCAAATGAGCAGTTCTTC
once,14,TRBJ1-5,NA,TRBV5-8,CASSLGTANQPQHF,TGTGCCAGCAGCTTGGGGACTGCGAATCAGCCCCAGCATTTT
NA,13,TRBJ1-2,NA,TRBV28,CASKEGAAYGYTF,TGTGCCAGCAAGGAAGGGGCGGCCTATGGCTACACCTTC
NA,15,TRBJ1-5,NA,TRBV5-5,CASSLGDSFNQPQHF,TGTGCCAGCAGCTTGGGCGACAGTTTTAATCAGCCCCAGCATTTT
NA,16,TRBJ2-1,NA,TRBV7-9,CASSGAGIPGRNEQFF,TGTGCCAGCAGCGGCGCCGGGATCCCGGGCAGAAATGAGCAGTTCTTC
NA,14,TRBJ2-7,TRBD1,TRBV27,CASSPRTGSNEQYF,TGTGCCAGCAGTCCCAGGACAGGGTCAAACGAGCAGTACTTC
NA,14,TRBJ1-1,NA,TRBV30,CAWRKPGGGTEAFF,TGTGCCTGGAGGAAACCAGGTGGAGGGACTGAAGCTTTCTTT
NA,13,TRBJ1-5,NA,TRBV12-3/TRBV12-4,CASSLATWGAQHF,TGTGCCAGCAGTTTAGCCACCTGGGGAGCCCAGCATTTT
NA,15,TRBJ1-3,NA,TRBV3-1/TRBV3-2,CASSLPTGFGNTIYF,TGTGCCAGCAGCCTGCCGACGGGTTTCGGAAACACCATATATTTT
NA,11,TRBJ1-1,NA,TRBV24-1,CATSGGTEAFF,TGTGCCACCAGTGGCGGAACTGAAGCTTTCTTT
NA,14,TRBJ2-2,TRBD2,TRBV7-2,CALGGRNTPGELFF,TGTGCCTTGGGCGGGAGGAATACCCCCGGGGAGCTGTTTTTT
NA,14,TRBJ2-5,NA,TRBV18,CASSRDSQPETQYF,TGTGCCAGCTCAAGGGACTCCCAGCCCGAGACCCAGTACTTC
NA,14,TRBJ2-7,NA,TRBV19,CASSFFASSYEQYF,TGTGCCAGTAGTTTTTTTGCTAGCTCCTACGAGCAGTACTTC
NA,16,TRBJ2-1,NA,TRBV11-3,CASSLSPNPAANEQFF,TGTGCCAGCAGCTTATCCCCTAACCCGGCGGCGAATGAGCAGTTCTTC
NA,16,TRBJ1-2,TRBD1,TRBV30,CAWSVVGQGRNYGYTF,TGTGCCTGGAGTGTAGTTGGACAGGGAAGGAACTATGGCTACACCTTC
NA,13,TRBJ1-1,NA,TRBV29-1,CSSQDRSNTEAFF,TGCAGCTCACAAGACAGGTCGAACACTGAAGCTTTCTTT
NA,14,TRBJ2-1,TRBD1,TRBV4-3,CASSQDNRGNEQFF,TGCGCCAGCAGCCAAGACAACAGGGGCAATGAGCAGTTCTTC
NA,16,TRBJ2-1,TRBD2,TRBV9,CASSPQVAGAYNEQFF,TGTGCCAGCAGCCCCCAGGTGGCGGGAGCTTACAATGAGCAGTTCTTC
NA,17,TRBJ2-3,NA,TRBV10-2,CASSPSRGVGTADTQYF,TGCGCCAGCAGTCCATCCCGCGGCGTTGGTACGGCAGATACGCAGTATTTT
NA,15,TRBJ2-6,NA,TRBV7-7,CASSPPKSGANVLTF,TGTGCCAGCAGCCCCCCCAAATCTGGGGCCAACGTCCTGACTTTC
NA,15,TRBJ2-1,TRBD1,TRBV5-1,CASTPGGGTYNEQFF,TGCGCCAGCACCCCAGGGGGTGGCACCTACAATGAGCAGTTCTTC
NA,14,TRBJ1-1,TRBD1,TRBV28,CASRPGQMNTEAFF,TGTGCCAGCAGACCGGGACAGATGAACACTGAAGCTTTCTTT
NA,14,TRBJ2-7,TRBD2,TRBV19,CASSPSAGVYEQYF,TGTGCCAGTAGCCCTAGCGCGGGAGTGTACGAGCAGTACTTC
NA,13,TRBJ1-5,NA,TRBV28,CASSFEGYQPQHF,TGTGCCAGCAGTTTCGAGGGTTATCAGCCCCAGCATTTT
NA,14,TRBJ2-7,TRBD2,TRBV7-2,CASSLSGSPYEQYF,TGTGCCAGCAGCTTAAGCGGGAGTCCCTACGAGCAGTACTTC
NA,15,TRBJ1-1,TRBD1,TRBV19,CASSQQGSGGTEAFF,TGTGCCAGTAGTCAACAGGGGAGCGGAGGCACTGAAGCTTTCTTT
NA,14,TRBJ1-6,TRBD1,TRBV13,CASSTDRGNSPLHF,TGTGCCAGCAGCACGGACAGGGGGAATTCACCCCTCCACTTT
NA,16,TRBJ2-7,TRBD2,TRBV7-2,CASSPLPGLAGDLQYF,TGTGCCAGCAGCCCACTACCGGGACTAGCGGGAGACCTTCAGTACTTC
NA,15,TRBJ2-7,NA,TRBV7-9,CASSLVQAASYEQYF,TGTGCCAGCAGCTTAGTGCAGGCAGCCTCCTACGAGCAGTACTTC
NA,15,TRBJ1-5,NA,TRBV2,CASNERGLGNQPQHF,TGTGCCAGCAACGAACGAGGACTAGGCAATCAGCCCCAGCATTTT
NA,16,TRBJ2-3,TRBD2,TRBV9,CASSVTSGTGTDTQYF,TGTGCCAGCAGCGTAACTAGCGGGACTGGCACAGATACGCAGTATTTT
NA,15,TRBJ2-1,TRBD1,TRBV6-5,CASLAPGTGVNEQFF,TGTGCCAGTTTAGCTCCCGGGACAGGGGTCAATGAGCAGTTCTTC
NA,12,TRBJ2-3,TRBD2,TRBV2,CASRRLADTQYF,TGTGCCAGCAGGAGACTAGCTGATACGCAGTATTTT
NA,14,TRBJ1-3,TRBD1,TRBV28,CASAPQGAGNTIYF,TGTGCCAGCGCCCCCCAGGGGGCTGGAAACACCATATATTTT
NA,15,TRBJ2-1,TRBD2,TRBV5-1,CASSLEGTSYNEQFF,TGCGCCAGCAGCTTGGAAGGGACTAGCTACAATGAGCAGTTCTTC
NA,14,TRBJ2-3,NA,TRBV7-2,CASSFYRFPDTQYF,TGTGCCAGCAGCTTCTACAGGTTCCCAGATACGCAGTATTTT
once,13,TRBJ2-3,NA,TRBV7-2,CASSTGQTDTQYF,TGTGCCAGCAGCACCGGACAGACAGATACGCAGTATTTT
NA,12,TRBJ1-1,NA,TRBV27,CASRRFGSEAFF,TGTGCCAGCAGGAGGTTCGGCAGTGAAGCTTTCTTT
NA,15,TRBJ1-1,NA,TRBV5-4,CASSLPGEKNTEAFF,TGTGCCAGCAGCCTACCGGGAGAGAAGAACACTGAAGCTTTCTTT
NA,13,TRBJ1-4,NA,TRBV6-5,CASSYQEDEKLFF,TGTGCCAGCAGTTATCAGGAGGATGAAAAACTGTTTTTT